Listed here is a single T cell receptor (beta chain). No antigen is known for it. Starting from PBMCs, sorting isolated CD4+ and CD8+ T cells. This sample is part of a study of CD8+ T cells in alopecia areata. On the study more broadly: Among treated patients, oral tofacitinib was administered at 5 to 10 mg twice daily.

This CDR3 comprises 21 residues. Broader study findings: Elevated clonality characterized lesional scalp relative to normal scalp, particularly in alopecia totalis/universalis. Scalp repertoires also include resident alphabeta T cells from normal skin.

The authors extracted RNA and reverse transcribed it into cDNA as the sequencing template. Using immunoSEQ multiplex PCR, the repertoire was profiled, and TCRdb retains in-frame clones only, with some absent. There are some 51,000 clones in the sample; around 96% occur only once, and around a quarter lies in the top ten. The origin of this receptor is a human donor with alopecia areata. V gene TRBV1 combines with J gene TRBJ2-1; the table's D call, TRBD2, has no DNA check behind it. TRBV1 is noted as a pseudogene. The sequenced sample was CD8+ T cells sorted from blood, obtained at week 0. This chain's CDR3 is CTSSHLVGLAGGHYSYNEQFF. The CDR3 DNA reads as TGCACCAGCAGCCATCTCGTGGGACTAGCGGGGGGCCATTACTCCTACAATGAGCAGTTCTTC.